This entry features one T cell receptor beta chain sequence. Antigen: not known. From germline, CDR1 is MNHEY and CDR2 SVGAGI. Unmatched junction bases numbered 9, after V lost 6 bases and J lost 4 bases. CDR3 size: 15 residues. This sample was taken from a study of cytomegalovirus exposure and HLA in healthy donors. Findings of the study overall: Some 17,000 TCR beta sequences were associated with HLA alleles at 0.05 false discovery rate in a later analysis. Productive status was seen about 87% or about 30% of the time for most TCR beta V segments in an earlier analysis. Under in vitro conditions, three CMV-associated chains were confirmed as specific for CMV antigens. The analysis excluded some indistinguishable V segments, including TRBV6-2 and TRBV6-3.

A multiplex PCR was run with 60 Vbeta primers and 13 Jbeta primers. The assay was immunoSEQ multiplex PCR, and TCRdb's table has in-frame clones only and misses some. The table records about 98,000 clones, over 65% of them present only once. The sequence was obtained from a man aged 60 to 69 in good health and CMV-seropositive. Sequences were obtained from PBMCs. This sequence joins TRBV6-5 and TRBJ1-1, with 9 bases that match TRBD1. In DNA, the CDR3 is TGTGCCAGCAGGTCTACAGGGGGCGCGGGCACTGAAGCTTTCTTT. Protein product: CASRSTGGAGTEAFF.